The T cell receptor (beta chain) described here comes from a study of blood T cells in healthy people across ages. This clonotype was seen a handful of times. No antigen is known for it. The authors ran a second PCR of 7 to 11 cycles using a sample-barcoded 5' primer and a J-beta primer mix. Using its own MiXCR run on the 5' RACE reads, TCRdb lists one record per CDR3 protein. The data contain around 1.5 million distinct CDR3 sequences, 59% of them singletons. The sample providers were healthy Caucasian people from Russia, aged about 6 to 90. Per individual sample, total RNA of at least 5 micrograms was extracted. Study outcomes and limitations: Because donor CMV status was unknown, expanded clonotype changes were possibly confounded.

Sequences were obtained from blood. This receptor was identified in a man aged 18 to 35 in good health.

In DNA, the CDR3 is TGCGCCAGCAGTGATTTATTAGATGAGCAGTTCTTC. It encodes CASSDLLDEQFF. The gene calls are TRBV4-1 and TRBJ2-1; the D is unclear. The germline V and J ends were trimmed by 6 bases and 8 bases, with 11 bases remaining between them. There are 12 residues in the CDR3. CDR1 MGHRA and CDR2 YSYEKL come from the germline V gene.